This T cell receptor (beta chain) is drawn from a study of T cell responses to AZD1222 COVID-19 vaccine. For the study at large: It was second doses at about 4 or about 12 weeks that were pooled.

This clone was counted ten times or more. This table comes from immunoSEQ multiplex PCR, and its TCRdb copy is limited to in-frame clones, with some not included. In the table there are over 150,000 clones, almost 90% of which are singletons. Germline CDR1 MNHEY, CDR2 SMNVEV (reference sequence). The V segment lost 6 bases and the J segment 1 base; nucleotides outside the gene matches: 5. The CDR3 runs to 16 residues. This rearrangement joins TRBV27 to TRBJ2-1; 11 bases agree with TRBD2. The source is an adult in good health. The sequencing used peripheral blood, collected on day 0 of AZD1222 vaccination. CDR3 protein: CASSRTSGFSYNEQFF. The CDR3 DNA is TGTGCCAGCAGCCGGACTAGCGGGTTTTCCTACAATGAGCAGTTCTTC.